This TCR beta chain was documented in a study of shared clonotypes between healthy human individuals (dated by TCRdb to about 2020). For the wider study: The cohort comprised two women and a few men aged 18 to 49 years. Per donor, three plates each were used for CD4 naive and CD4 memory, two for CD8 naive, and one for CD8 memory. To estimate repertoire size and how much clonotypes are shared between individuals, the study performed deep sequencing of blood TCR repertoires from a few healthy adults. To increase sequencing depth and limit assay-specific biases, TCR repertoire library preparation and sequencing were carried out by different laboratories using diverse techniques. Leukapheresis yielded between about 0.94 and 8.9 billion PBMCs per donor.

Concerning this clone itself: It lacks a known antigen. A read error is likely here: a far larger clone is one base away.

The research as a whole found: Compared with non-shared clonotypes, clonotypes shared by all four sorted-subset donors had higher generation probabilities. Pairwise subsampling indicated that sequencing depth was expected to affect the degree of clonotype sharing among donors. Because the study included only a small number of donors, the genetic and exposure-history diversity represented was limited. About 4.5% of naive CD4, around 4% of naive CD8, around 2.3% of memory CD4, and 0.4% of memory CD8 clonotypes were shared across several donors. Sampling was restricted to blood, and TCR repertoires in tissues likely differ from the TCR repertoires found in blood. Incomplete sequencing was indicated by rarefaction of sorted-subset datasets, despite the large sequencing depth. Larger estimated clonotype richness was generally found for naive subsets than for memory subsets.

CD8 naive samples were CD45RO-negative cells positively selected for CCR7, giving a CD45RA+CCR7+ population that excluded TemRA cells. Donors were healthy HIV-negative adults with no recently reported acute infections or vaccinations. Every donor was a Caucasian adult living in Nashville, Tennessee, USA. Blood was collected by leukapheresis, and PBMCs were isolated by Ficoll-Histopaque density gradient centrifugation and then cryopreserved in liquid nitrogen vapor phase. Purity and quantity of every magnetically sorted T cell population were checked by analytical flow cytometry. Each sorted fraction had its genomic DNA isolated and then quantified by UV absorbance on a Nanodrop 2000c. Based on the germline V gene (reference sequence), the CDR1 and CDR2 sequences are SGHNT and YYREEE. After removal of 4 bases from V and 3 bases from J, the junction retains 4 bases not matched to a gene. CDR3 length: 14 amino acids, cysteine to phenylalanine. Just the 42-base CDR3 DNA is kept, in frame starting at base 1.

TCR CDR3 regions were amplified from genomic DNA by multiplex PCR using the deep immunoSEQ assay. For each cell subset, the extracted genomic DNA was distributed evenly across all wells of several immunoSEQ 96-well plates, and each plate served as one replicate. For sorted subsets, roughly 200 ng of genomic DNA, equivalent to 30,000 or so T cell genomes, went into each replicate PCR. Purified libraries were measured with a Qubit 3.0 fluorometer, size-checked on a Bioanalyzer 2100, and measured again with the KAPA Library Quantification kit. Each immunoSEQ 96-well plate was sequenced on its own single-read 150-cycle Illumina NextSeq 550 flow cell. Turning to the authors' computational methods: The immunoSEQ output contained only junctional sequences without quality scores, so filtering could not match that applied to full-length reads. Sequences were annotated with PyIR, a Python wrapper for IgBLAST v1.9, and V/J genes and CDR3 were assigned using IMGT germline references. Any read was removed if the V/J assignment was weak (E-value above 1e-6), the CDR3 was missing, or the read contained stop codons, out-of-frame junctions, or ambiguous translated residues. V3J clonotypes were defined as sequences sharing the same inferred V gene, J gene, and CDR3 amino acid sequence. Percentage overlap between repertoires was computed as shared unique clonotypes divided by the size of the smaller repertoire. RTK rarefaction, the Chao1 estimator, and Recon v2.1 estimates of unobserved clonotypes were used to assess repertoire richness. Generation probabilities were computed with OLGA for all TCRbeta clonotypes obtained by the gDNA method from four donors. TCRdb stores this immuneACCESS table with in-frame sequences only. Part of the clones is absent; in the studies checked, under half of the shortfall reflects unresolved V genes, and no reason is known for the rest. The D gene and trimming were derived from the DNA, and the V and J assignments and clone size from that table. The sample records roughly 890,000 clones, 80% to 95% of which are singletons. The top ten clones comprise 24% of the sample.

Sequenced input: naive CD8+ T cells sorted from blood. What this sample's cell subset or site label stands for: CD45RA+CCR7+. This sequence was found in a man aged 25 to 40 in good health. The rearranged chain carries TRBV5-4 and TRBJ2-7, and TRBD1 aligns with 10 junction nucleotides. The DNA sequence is TGTGCCAGCAGCCCCGGGACAGGGGACTACGAGCAGTACTTC. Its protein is CASSPGTGDYEQYF.